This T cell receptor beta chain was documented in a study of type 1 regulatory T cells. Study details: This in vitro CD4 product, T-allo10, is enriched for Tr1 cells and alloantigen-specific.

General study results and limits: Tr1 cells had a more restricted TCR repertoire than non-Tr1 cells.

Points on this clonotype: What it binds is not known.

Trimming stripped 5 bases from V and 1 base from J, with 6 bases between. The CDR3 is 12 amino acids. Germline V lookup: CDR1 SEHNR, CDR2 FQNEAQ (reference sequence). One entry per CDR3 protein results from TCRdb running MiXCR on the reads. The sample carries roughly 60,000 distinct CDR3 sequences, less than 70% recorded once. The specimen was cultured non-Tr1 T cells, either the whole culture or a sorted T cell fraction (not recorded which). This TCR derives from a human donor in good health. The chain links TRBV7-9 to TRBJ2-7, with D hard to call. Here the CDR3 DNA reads TGTGCCAGCAGCGTGACGTCCTACGAGCAGTACTTC. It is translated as CASSVTSYEQYF.